The rows below give T cell receptor beta chains drawn from one sample of a study of T-cell reconstitution after alpha-beta-depleted transplantation in children. TCRdb fed the PCR reads into MiXCR, producing one record per CDR3 protein. The table lists over 550,000 distinct CDR3 sequences, about 10% of them singletons, with about 4% in the top ten. The sample was PBMCs from the stem cell graft donor, taken from the stem cell graft. Every receptor here comes from a human donor who donated a stem cell graft to a child with acute myeloid leukemia. CDR3s include the opening cysteine and the closing phenylalanine or tryptophan. Each record gives: clone size, V gene, J gene, CDR3 protein. Rows may omit the clone size; those that give it use once, few, many or a size class.

size: NA
V: TRBV15
J: TRBJ1-1
CDR3: CATRLVGALPEAFF

size: few
V: TRBV4-3
J: TRBJ2-1
CDR3: CASRLAGGGNEQFF

size: few
V: TRBV15
J: TRBJ1-5
CDR3: CATSERGVQPQHF

size: many
V: TRBV10-3
J: TRBJ2-2
CDR3: CAIRNGLAGGRTGELFF

size: NA
V: TRBV12-3/TRBV12-4
J: TRBJ2-5
CDR3: CASSGLGGIQETQYF

size: few
V: TRBV5-1
J: TRBJ2-7
CDR3: CASSPGSHEQYF

size: few
V: TRBV28
J: TRBJ2-5
CDR3: CASSPPGPGTGGSGTQYF

size: NA
V: TRBV29-1
J: TRBJ2-3
CDR3: CSVGLAEDTQYF

size: NA
V: TRBV15
J: TRBJ1-5
CDR3: CATSPRGGVGQPQHF

size: many
V: TRBV5-1
J: TRBJ2-7
CDR3: CASSLVGGVSDEQYF

size: many
V: TRBV9
J: TRBJ2-7
CDR3: CASSVAGTSGTEQYF

size: NA
V: TRBV24-1
J: TRBJ2-3
CDR3: CAIESGTTDTQYF

size: few
V: TRBV12-3/TRBV12-4
J: TRBJ2-4
CDR3: CASSFLAGGPGNIQYF

size: NA
V: TRBV7-9
J: TRBJ1-1
CDR3: CASSLNRAVAFF

size: few
V: TRBV12-5
J: TRBJ2-2
CDR3: CASSPDRGGTGELFF

size: NA
V: TRBV7-2
J: TRBJ2-7
CDR3: CASRPKTLPAGVVEQYF

size: few
V: TRBV6-1
J: TRBJ1-5
CDR3: CASRRDQQLNQPQHF

size: few
V: TRBV10-3
J: TRBJ2-4
CDR3: CAISESTRVENIQYF

size: few
V: TRBV5-1
J: TRBJ2-4
CDR3: CASSQDITNIQYF

size: many
V: TRBV20-1
J: TRBJ2-3
CDR3: CSAVPTSGSIDTQYF

size: many
V: TRBV7-2
J: TRBJ2-5
CDR3: CASSLPGDSGPQETQYF

size: NA
V: TRBV7-2
J: TRBJ2-2
CDR3: CASSLVGSGRAGELFF

size: few
V: TRBV6-5
J: TRBJ1-1
CDR3: CASSYSLGRGDTEAFF

size: many
V: TRBV7-8
J: TRBJ2-5
CDR3: CASSLGRPQETQYF

size: few
V: TRBV29-1
J: TRBJ2-7
CDR3: CSAIPRDRGLGEQYF

size: few
V: TRBV19
J: TRBJ2-5
CDR3: CARAEVQETQYF

size: many
V: TRBV29-1
J: TRBJ1-1
CDR3: CSVVSGLRGRIEAFF

size: NA
V: TRBV9
J: TRBJ2-7
CDR3: CASSPIDGVGAYEQYF

size: many
V: TRBV12-3/TRBV12-4
J: TRBJ1-5
CDR3: CASSLVSGRQPQHF

size: NA
V: TRBV20-1
J: TRBJ2-3
CDR3: CSGRLAGGLGTQYF